The T cell receptor (beta chain) described here comes from a study of identical twins. Unique molecular identifiers were present on cDNA, and template switching added a universal primer site. TCRdb analysed the 5' RACE reads with MiXCR anew, one entry per CDR3 protein. The sample includes around 680,000 distinct CDR3 sequences, under 9% of them seen just once. General observations from the study: Invariant MAIT and iNKT cells are populations that could partly confound zero-insertion analyses.

This CDR3 contains 16 residues. CDR1 and CDR2 from the germline V gene are MGHRA and YSYEKL. J was trimmed by 5 bases and V by 0 bases; bases with no gene match: 7. This clonotype was seen ten or more times. Antigen: not known. The same data also contributed to another study, on yellow fever vaccine responses in identical twins.

The rearrangement uses TRBV4-1 and TRBJ2-3; 8 bases are a match to TRBD2. This sequence was found in a woman younger than 30 in good health. Sequences were obtained from PBMCs. DNA of the CDR3: TGCGCCAGCAGCCAAGAAACGGGAGGGCCGATAGATACGCAGTATTTT. This encodes CASSQETGGPIDTQYF.